One sample yielded the 22 T cell receptor beta chains listed below, sequenced in a study of cytomegalovirus exposure and HLA in healthy donors. The PCR ran on 60 Vbeta and 13 Jbeta primers. Data came from immunoSEQ multiplex PCR; TCRdb stores just in-frame clones and leaves some out. The sample contains some 150,000 clones, under 70% of which appear only once. The sequencing input was PBMCs. These receptors all come from a woman aged 25 to 39 in good health and CMV-seropositive.

This clone turned up a few times. The chain links TRBV2 to TRBJ2-1; 14 bases line up with TRBD2. The CDR3 runs to 19 residues. The V gene end was trimmed by 2 bases and the J gene end by 8 bases; junction bases not matched to a gene: 14. The germline V gene has CDR1 SNHLY and CDR2 FYNNEI. In nucleotides, the CDR3 is TGTGCCAGCAGTGAACCCGGGACTAGCGGGGGAGGCAAGGGCGATGAGCAGTTCTTC. Its translation is CASSEPGTSGGGKGDEQFF.

This clone was seen more than once but under ten times. This chain uses TRBV5-4 with TRBJ2-2, with a weak D call TRBD1 (7 bases). CDR3 length: 12 residues. From germline, CDR1 is SGHNT and CDR2 YYREEE (reference sequence). Deletions cut 4 bases from V and 11 bases from J, with 12 bases between. Here the CDR3 reads CASSPGGYELFF. The DNA for the CDR3 is TGTGCCAGCAGCCCAGGGGGGTACGAGCTGTTTTTT. Full variable domain (remainder filled in from reference TRBV5-4 and TRBJ2-2): ETGVTQSPTHLIKTRGQQVTLRCSSQSGHNTVSWYQQALGQGPQFIFQYYREEENGRGNFPPRFSGLQFPNYSSELNVNALELDDSALYLCASSPGGYELFFGEGSRLTVL.

The rearrangement links TRBV6-1 to TRBJ1-1; D gene ambiguous. CDR3 length: 17 residues. Germline values: CDR1 MNHNS, CDR2 SASEGT. The ends were cut back, 2 bases at V and 1 base at J, with 17 bases in the middle. The CDR3 sequence: CASSEWRFRYTNTEAFF. Written as DNA, the CDR3 is TGTGCCAGCAGTGAATGGAGGTTTCGATATACGAACACTGAAGCTTTCTTT.

This chain joins TRBV7-2 and TRBJ1-5, with 7 bases aligning to TRBD1. The CDR3 sequence is 14 residues long. The junction had 9 bases not matched to a gene; V was cut back by 5 bases and J by 8 bases. From germline, CDR1 is SGHTA and CDR2 FQGNSA. CDR3: CASSPQGPPEPQHF. The CDR3 DNA is TGTGCCAGCAGCCCACAGGGGCCGCCGGAGCCCCAGCATTTT.

This rearrangement joins TRBV28 to TRBJ1-1; the D is unclear. In germline, CDR1 is MDHEN, CDR2 SYDVKM. The germline V and J ends were trimmed by 5 bases and 0 bases, with 10 bases remaining between them. The CDR3 totals 14 residues. The CDR3 sequence: CASSVGVMNTEAFF. The CDR3 DNA reads as TGTGCCAGCAGTGTCGGGGTCATGAACACTGAAGCTTTCTTT.

The V call is TRBV7-7, the J call TRBJ1-3; D unresolved. Germline V gives CDR1 SSHAT, CDR2 FNYEAQ (reference sequence). V dropped 1 base and J dropped 4 bases, with 5 bases sitting between them. The CDR3 spans 13 residues. CDR3 DNA sequence: TGTGCCAGCAGCTTAGACACGGGAAACACCATATATTTT. It encodes CASSLDTGNTIYF.

The V gene is TRBV19, the J gene TRBJ1-1; tentative D call: TRBD1 (5 bases). CDR3 length equals 18 residues. Germline V lookup: CDR1 LNHDA, CDR2 SQIVND (reference sequence). The V and J ends lost 6 bases and 1 base respectively, with 24 bases between them. The DNA for the CDR3 is TGTGCCAGTAGGACCCCCCGCTACGGGACTTTACCGAACACTGAAGCTTTCTTT. Translated: CASRTPRYGTLPNTEAFF.

CDR3 in DNA: TGTGCCAGCAGTGCCGCGGCCGTATATGGCTACACCTTC. This sequence encodes CASSAAAVYGYTF. The rearrangement links TRBV6-6 to TRBJ1-2, with no clear D. Germline V gene data show CDR1 as MNHNY and CDR2 as SVGAGI (reference sequence). V was shortened by 5 bases and J by 5 bases, with 12 bases between the two germline ends. The CDR3 is 13 residues long.

This clone occurred a few times. This chain joins TRBV6-4 and TRBJ2-5; 8 bases fit TRBD2. The CDR3 is 15 residues long. Germline values: CDR1 MRHNA, CDR2 SNTAGT. With V trimmed by 3 bases and J by 2 bases, 5 bases remained unmatched. CDR3 in DNA: TGTGCCAGCAGTGAAAACGGCGGGGGGCAAGAGACCCAGTACTTC. This encodes CASSENGGGQETQYF.

J is TRBJ1-2 and V is TRBV5-6; tentative D call: TRBD1 (5 bases). V dropped 1 base and J dropped 4 bases, with 17 bases sitting between them. Germline CDR1 SGHDT, CDR2 YYEEEE. This CDR3 has 16 amino acids. The CDR3 loop reads CASSLFMGGSAYGYTF. CDR3 DNA sequence: TGTGCCAGCAGCTTGTTTATGGGGGGATCGGCCTATGGCTACACCTTC.

This clone was seen a few times. This chain joins TRBV5-1 and TRBJ2-3; 14 nucleotides match TRBD2. V was pared by 5 bases and J by 5 bases, with 1 base of the junction left unmatched. Germline V gives CDR1 SGHRS, CDR2 YFSETQ. The CDR3 is 14 residues long. CDR3 sequence: CASRGLAGVDTQYF. The DNA of the CDR3 is TGCGCCAGCAGGGGACTAGCGGGAGTAGATACGCAGTATTTT.

CDR3 residues: CASNDYITSYEQYF. The CDR3 DNA sequence: TGTGCCAGTAATGACTACATTACTTCCTACGAGCAGTACTTC. The rearrangement links TRBV19 to TRBJ2-7; perhaps TRBD2 as D (5 bases). Per the germline V gene, CDR1 is LNHDA and CDR2 is SQIVND (reference sequence). The CDR3 is made up of 14 amino acids. The ends were cut back, 7 bases at V and 1 base at J, with 14 bases in the middle. Drawing the rest from reference TRBV19 and TRBJ2-7, the complete variable domain is DGGITQSPKYLFRKEGQNVTLSCEQNLNHDAMYWYRQDPGQGLRLIYYSQIVNDFQKGDIAEGYSVSREKKESFPLTVTSAQKNPTAFYLCASNDYITSYEQYFGPGTRLTVT.

The rearrangement uses TRBV7-3 and TRBJ2-3, with 7 bases lining up with TRBD2. The CDR3 length is 12 residues. Trimming took 8 bases from V and 3 from J; bases not matched to a gene: 2. The germline gives CDR1 SGHTA, CDR2 FQGTGA. The CDR3 loop reads CASGEGTDTQYF. Here the CDR3 DNA reads TGTGCCAGCGGGGAGGGTACAGATACGCAGTATTTT.

The chain carries TRBV19 and TRBJ2-6; unclear D gene. Germline V gene data show CDR1 as LNHDA and CDR2 as SQIVND (reference sequence). V lost 8 bases and J lost 3, with 11 bases in between. The CDR3 length is 14 residues. CDR3 sequence reads: CASRVGGGANVLTF. CDR3 DNA: TGTGCCAGTCGGGTCGGCGGTGGGGCCAACGTCCTGACTTTC.

The CDR3 protein is CASSLLGNQPQHF. The CDR3 DNA sequence: TGTGCCAGTAGCTTACTGGGCAATCAGCCCCAGCATTTT. The chain recombines TRBV19 with TRBJ1-5, with unresolved D. The germline gives CDR1 LNHDA, CDR2 SQIVND (reference sequence). V lost 6 bases to trimming and J lost 2 bases, with 8 bases between them. The CDR3 runs to 13 residues.

The CDR3 loop is CASRPFTGGFSSNTIYF. CDR3 in DNA: TGTGCCAGCAGGCCCTTTACAGGGGGGTTCTCATCAAACACCATATATTTT. The chain joins TRBV27 to TRBJ1-3, with TRBD1 matching 8 bases. The V segment lost 6 bases and the J segment 6 bases; nucleotides outside the gene matches: 16. The CDR3 loop spans 17 amino acids. Germline V gene sequence: CDR1 MNHEY, CDR2 SMNVEV (reference sequence).

J is TRBJ2-6 and V is TRBV30; D gene ambiguous. Trimming pared 0 bases from V and 1 base from J, leaving 10 bases between. The germline V gene encodes CDR1 GTSNPN and CDR2 SVGIG (reference sequence). The length of the CDR3 is 16 residues. The CDR3 bases are TGTGCCTGGAGTGTATCCCTCGTGTCTGGGGCCAACGTCCTGACTTTC. Amino acids: CAWSVSLVSGANVLTF. Based on the CDR3 plus reference TRBV30 and TRBJ2-6, the full variable domain is SQTIHQWPATLVQPVGSPLSLECTVEGTSNPNLYWYRQAAGRGLQLLFYSVGIGQISSEVPQNLSASRPQDRQFILSSKKLLLSDSGFYLCAWSVSLVSGANVLTFGAGSRLTVL.

The J gene is TRBJ2-7, the V gene TRBV11-3; maybe TRBD1 (5 bases). Looked up from germline, CDR1 is SGHNT and CDR2 is YENEEA. CDR3 size: 14 residues. Trimming left V 5 bases short and J 8 bases short, with 19 bases between. In DNA, the CDR3 is TGTGCCAGCAGCCCTAATAGTGCCGCGGACAAGCAGTACTTC. Residues: CASSPNSAADKQYF.

This sequence joins TRBV5-1 and TRBJ1-4, with TRBD1 matching 8 bases. Germline V gene data show CDR1 as SGHRS and CDR2 as YFSETQ. The CDR3 is 15 residues long. V shed 2 bases and J 7 bases; nucleotides not matched to a gene: 7. The CDR3 DNA sequence: TGCGCCAGCAGCTTTAAAGGGACAGGTGGTGAAAAACTGTTTTTT. Amino acid sequence: CASSFKGTGGEKLFF.

The genes are TRBV13 and TRBJ2-7, with 9 bases aligning to TRBD1. CDR1 PRHDT and CDR2 FYEKMQ come from the germline V gene (reference sequence). CDR3 size: 14 residues. V lost 5 bases and J lost 2; bases outside the gene matches: 4. CDR3 amino acids: CASSPRQGAYEQYF. CDR3 coding DNA: TGTGCCAGCAGCCCCCGACAGGGGGCCTACGAGCAGTACTTC.

The chain uses TRBV18 and TRBJ1-2; 9 bases are a match to TRBD1. With 4 bases clipped from V and 6 bases from J, the junction kept 3 bases outside the gene matches. Germline V gives CDR1 KGHSH, CDR2 LQKENI. This CDR3 has 13 amino acids. This chain's CDR3 is CASSLWTGDGYTF. The CDR3 coding sequence is TGTGCCAGCTCACTGTGGACAGGGGATGGCTACACCTTC.

The rearrangement links TRBV5-8 to TRBJ1-5; 9 bases match TRBD1. J was trimmed by 4 bases and V by 0 bases; bases with no gene match: 2. The CDR3 is 15 amino acids. Germline V gene sequence: CDR1 SGHTS, CDR2 YDEGEE. CDR3 loop: CASSLAGQGNQPQHF. The CDR3 nucleotides read TGTGCCAGCAGCTTGGCGGGACAGGGTAATCAGCCCCAGCATTTT.